The rows below give T cell receptor beta chains drawn from one sample of a study of T cell responses to AZD1222 COVID-19 vaccine. Data came from immunoSEQ multiplex PCR; TCRdb stores just in-frame clones and leaves some out. Of about 96,000 clones listed, roughly 90% are singletons. The sample here was peripheral blood, taken on day 0 of AZD1222 vaccination. The receptor set was obtained from an adult in good health. The CDR3 runs from the conserved cysteine through the conserved F or W. A D gene is named only where the DNA matches it firmly. Clone size, where shown, is once, few, many, or a class for clones that have expanded.

j_call clone_size d_call v_call cdr3_aa cdr3_nt
TRBJ2-7 few . TRBV2 CASTLGGQYF TGTGCCAGCACTTTGGGTGGCCAGTACTTC
TRBJ2-5 . . TRBV28 CATLPPRQALVETQYF TGTGCCACCCTCCCCCCGCGACAGGCTTTGGTAGAGACCCAGTACTTC
TRBJ2-5 . TRBD1 TRBV30 CAWKPGQGFRETQYF TGTGCCTGGAAACCGGGACAGGGTTTTCGGGAGACCCAGTACTTC
TRBJ2-5 once TRBD2 TRBV2 CASTRGTSGREQETQYF TGTGCCAGCACAAGAGGGACTAGCGGGAGGGAGCAAGAGACCCAGTACTTC
TRBJ2-7 . . TRBV4-1 CASSQDGPPDRSSYEQYF TGCGCCAGCAGCCAAGATGGGCCCCCAGACAGGAGCTCCTACGAGCAGTACTTC
TRBJ1-2 . . TRBV4-1 CASSQDRGSDYGYTF TGCGCCAGCAGCCAAGACCGGGGAAGCGACTATGGCTACACCTTC
TRBJ1-6 . TRBD1 TRBV9 CASSFSGTGRVGSPLHF TGTGCCAGCAGCTTCAGTGGGACAGGGAGGGTAGGTTCACCCCTCCACTTT
TRBJ2-5 . . TRBV13 CASSLEGPQETQYF TGTGCCAGCAGCTTAGAGGGGCCGCAAGAGACCCAGTACTTC
TRBJ2-1 . . TRBV6-6 CASSPEGVGGRGYNEQFF TGTGCCAGCAGTCCCGAGGGTGTCGGAGGGAGAGGGTACAATGAGCAGTTCTTC
TRBJ2-1 . . TRBV7-2 CASSLGRGLFNEQFF TGTGCCAGCAGCTTAGGGCGGGGGCTCTTCAATGAGCAGTTCTTC
TRBJ2-1 . TRBD1 TRBV27 CASSFTGVTYNEQFF TGTGCCAGCAGTTTCACAGGGGTTACCTACAATGAGCAGTTCTTC
TRBJ2-7 once . TRBV9 CASSVEAGAGEQYF TGTGCCAGCAGCGTAGAAGCAGGGGCGGGCGAGCAGTACTTC
TRBJ1-2 . . TRBV28 CASSFRGNYGYTF TGTGCCAGCAGTTTTAGGGGGAACTATGGCTACACCTTC
TRBJ2-1 . . TRBV7-8 CASRTTSWAYNEQFF TGTGCCAGCAGGACCACTAGTTGGGCGTACAATGAGCAGTTCTTC
TRBJ2-7 . . TRBV19 CASSMSVRTYEQYF TGTGCCAGTAGTATGTCGGTCAGAACCTACGAGCAGTACTTC
TRBJ1-1 . . TRBV18 CASSPIEVRHTEAFF TGTGCCAGCTCACCAATTGAAGTCAGACACACTGAAGCTTTCTTT
TRBJ2-3 . TRBD2 TRBV10-2 CASTGGGGLAGAVTDTQYF TGCGCCAGCACCGGGGGAGGGGGACTAGCGGGAGCCGTCACAGATACGCAGTATTTT
TRBJ1-2 few . TRBV7-6 CASSLEQEDGYTF TGTGCCAGCAGCCTGGAGCAGGAGGACGGCTACACCTTC
TRBJ2-7 . . TRBV11-3 CASSFGHLEGEQYF TGTGCCAGCAGCTTCGGACACTTGGAAGGCGAGCAGTACTTC
TRBJ2-1 . . TRBV5-4 CASSLAVSEQFF TGTGCCAGCAGCTTGGCGGTTTCCGAGCAGTTCTTC
TRBJ1-5 . . TRBV18 CASSPGFGNQPQHF TGTGCCAGCTCACCAGGGTTTGGAAATCAGCCCCAGCATTTT
TRBJ1-2 . . TRBV7-9 CASSLEAQRYYGYTF TGTGCCAGCAGCTTAGAGGCTCAGCGGTACTATGGCTACACCTTC
TRBJ2-3 . . TRBV14 CASSQALHTQYF TGTGCCAGCAGCCAAGCACTACATACGCAGTATTTT
TRBJ1-1 . . TRBV23-1 CARGTRQRYEAFF TGCGCCAGGGGAACCCGGCAGCGATATGAAGCTTTCTTT
TRBJ2-3 . . TRBV5-1 CASSLAGQGDTQYF TGCGCCAGCAGCTTGGCCGGGCAGGGAGATACGCAGTATTTT
TRBJ1-3 . . TRBV5-1 CASSPTAYSGNTIYF TGCGCCAGCAGCCCCACAGCATACTCTGGAAACACCATATATTTT
TRBJ1-5 . . TRBV19 CASRTIGGRYSNQPQHF TGTGCCAGTCGGACTATAGGGGGACGATATAGCAATCAGCCCCAGCATTTT
TRBJ2-2 . . TRBV30 CAWREQDSGELFF TGTGCCTGGAGGGAGCAGGACTCCGGGGAGCTGTTTTTT
TRBJ1-5 . TRBD1 TRBV28 CASSPETGGDNQPQHF TGTGCCAGCAGCCCAGAGACAGGGGGGGACAATCAGCCCCAGCATTTT
TRBJ2-7 . TRBD1 TRBV11-2 CASSHGQGLYEQYF TGTGCCAGCAGCCACGGACAGGGACTCTACGAGCAGTACTTC
TRBJ2-2 . . TRBV21-1 CASSKETLRVVAGRNGELFF TGTGCCAGCAGCAAAGAGACCCTGAGGGTTGTAGCGGGAAGGAACGGGGAGCTGTTTTTT
TRBJ2-2 once . TRBV9 CASSVAVSFTGELFF TGTGCCAGCAGCGTAGCTGTTAGCTTCACCGGGGAGCTGTTTTTT
TRBJ2-1 . . TRBV3-1/TRBV3-2 CASSQRIDYNEQFF TGTGCCAGCAGCCAGAGGATAGATTACAATGAGCAGTTCTTC
TRBJ2-5 . . TRBV2 CASSETRQETQYF TGTGCCAGCAGTGAAACTCGGCAAGAGACCCAGTACTTC
TRBJ2-7 once . TRBV28 CASSQGPSYEQYF TGTGCCAGCAGCCAGGGGCCCTCCTACGAGCAGTACTTC
TRBJ2-7 . . TRBV19 CASRVSGTLPYEQYF TGTGCCAGTAGGGTGTCCGGGACACTTCCTTACGAGCAGTACTTC
TRBJ2-1 . TRBD1 TRBV2 CASRAEGQGNEQFF TGTGCCAGCAGGGCCGAGGGACAGGGGAATGAGCAGTTCTTC
TRBJ2-5 . . TRBV7-3 CASSPTDQETQYF TGTGCCAGCAGCCCGACAGACCAAGAGACCCAGTACTTC
TRBJ1-5 once . TRBV6-5 CASSYGRPQPQHF TGTGCCAGCAGTTACGGCAGACCTCAGCCCCAGCATTTT
TRBJ2-2 . TRBD2 TRBV30 CAWDPQAGGTGELFF TGTGCCTGGGACCCCCAGGCGGGAGGGACCGGGGAGCTGTTTTTT
TRBJ2-5 . . TRBV2 CASISGGRETQYF TGTGCCAGCATCTCCGGGGGGCGGGAGACCCAGTACTTC
TRBJ2-2 . . TRBV7-9 CASSDAANTGELFF TGTGCCAGCAGCGATGCCGCGAACACCGGGGAGCTGTTTTTT
TRBJ2-7 few . TRBV7-2 CASSLVGYEQYF TGTGCCAGCAGCTTAGTAGGGTACGAGCAGTACTTC
TRBJ2-1 once . TRBV2 CASSVQGDGYNEQFF TGTGCCAGCAGTGTGCAGGGAGATGGGTACAATGAGCAGTTCTTC
TRBJ2-2 . TRBD2 TRBV11-3 CASSAGTSGSQHTGELFF TGTGCCAGCAGCGCCGGGACTAGCGGGAGTCAGCACACCGGGGAGCTGTTTTTT
TRBJ2-6 . . TRBV4-2 CASSQEGSSGANVLTF TGTGCCAGCAGCCAAGAGGGCAGCTCTGGGGCCAACGTCCTGACTTTC
TRBJ2-3 . . TRBV4-3 CASSQVPGNVDTQYF TGCGCCAGCAGCCAAGTTCCCGGCAACGTAGATACGCAGTATTTT
TRBJ1-2 . . TRBV9 CASSGLGGNGYTF TGTGCCAGCAGCGGATTAGGGGGTAATGGCTACACCTTC
TRBJ1-5 . TRBD1 TRBV7-4 CASSRQGARSNQPQHF TGTGCCAGCAGCCGACAGGGGGCGCGTAGCAATCAGCCCCAGCATTTT
TRBJ2-7 . . TRBV24-1 CATSDLFTGYEQYF TGTGCCACCAGTGATTTGTTCACAGGATACGAGCAGTACTTC
TRBJ1-1 . . TRBV19 CASSMGPSLTEAFF TGTGCCAGTAGTATGGGGCCGTCCTTGACTGAAGCTTTCTTT
TRBJ2-7 . . TRBV3-1/TRBV3-2 CASSQGQTSYEQYF TGTGCCAGCAGCCAGGGGCAGACCTCCTACGAGCAGTACTTC
TRBJ2-1 . TRBD2 TRBV10-3 CAISDRREGRYNEQFF TGTGCCATCAGTGACCGGCGGGAGGGCCGGTACAATGAGCAGTTCTTC
TRBJ2-1 . . TRBV6-6 CASSGQMLYNEQFF TGTGCCAGCAGTGGACAGATGCTATACAATGAGCAGTTCTTC
TRBJ1-5 . TRBD1 TRBV30 CAWTTGGGMGNQPQHF TGTGCCTGGACAACAGGGGGCGGAATGGGCAATCAGCCCCAGCATTTT